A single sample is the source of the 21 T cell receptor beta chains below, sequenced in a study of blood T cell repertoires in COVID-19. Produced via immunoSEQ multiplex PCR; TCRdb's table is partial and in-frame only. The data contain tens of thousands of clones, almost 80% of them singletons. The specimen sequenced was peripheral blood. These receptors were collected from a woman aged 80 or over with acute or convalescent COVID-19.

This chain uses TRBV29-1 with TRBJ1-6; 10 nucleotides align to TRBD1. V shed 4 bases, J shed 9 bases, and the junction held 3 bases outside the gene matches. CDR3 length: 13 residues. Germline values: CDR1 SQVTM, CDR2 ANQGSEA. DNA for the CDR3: TGCAGCGTTGGGGACAGGGGAGGTTCACCCCTCCACTTT. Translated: CSVGDRGGSPLHF.

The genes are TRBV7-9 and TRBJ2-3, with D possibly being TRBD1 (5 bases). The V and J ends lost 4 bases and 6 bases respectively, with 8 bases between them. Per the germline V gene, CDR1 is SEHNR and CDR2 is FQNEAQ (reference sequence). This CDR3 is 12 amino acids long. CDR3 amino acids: CASSSPGDTQYF. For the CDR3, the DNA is TGTGCCAGCAGCTCCCCAGGGGATACGCAGTATTTT.

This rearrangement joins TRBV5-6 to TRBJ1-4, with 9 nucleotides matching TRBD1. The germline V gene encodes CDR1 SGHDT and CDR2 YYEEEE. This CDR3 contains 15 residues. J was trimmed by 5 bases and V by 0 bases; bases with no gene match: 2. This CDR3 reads CASSLGGQGNEKLFF. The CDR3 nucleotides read TGTGCCAGCAGCTTGGGTGGACAGGGGAATGAAAAACTGTTTTTT.

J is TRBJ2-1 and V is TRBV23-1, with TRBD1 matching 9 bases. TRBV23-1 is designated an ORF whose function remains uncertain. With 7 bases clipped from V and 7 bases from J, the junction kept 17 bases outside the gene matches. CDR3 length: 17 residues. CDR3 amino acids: CASNPPVRTGVSNEQFF. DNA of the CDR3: TGCGCCAGCAACCCACCAGTGCGGACAGGGGTTTCAAATGAGCAGTTCTTC.

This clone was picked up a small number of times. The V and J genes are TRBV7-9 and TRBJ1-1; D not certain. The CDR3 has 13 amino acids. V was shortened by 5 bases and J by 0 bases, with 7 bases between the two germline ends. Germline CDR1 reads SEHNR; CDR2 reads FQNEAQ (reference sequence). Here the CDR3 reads CASSAGMNTEAFF. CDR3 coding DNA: TGTGCCAGCAGCGCCGGGATGAACACTGAAGCTTTCTTT. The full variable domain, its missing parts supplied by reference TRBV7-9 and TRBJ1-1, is DTGVSQNPRHKITKRGQNVTFRCDPISEHNRLYWYRQTLGQGPEFLTYFQNEAQLEKSRLLSDRFSAERPKGSFSTLEIQRTEQGDSAMYLCASSAGMNTEAFFGQGTRLTVV.

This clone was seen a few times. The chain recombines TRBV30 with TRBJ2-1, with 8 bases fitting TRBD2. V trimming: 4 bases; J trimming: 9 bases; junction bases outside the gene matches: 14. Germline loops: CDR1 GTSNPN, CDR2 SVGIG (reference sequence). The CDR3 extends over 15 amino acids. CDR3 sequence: CAWKKRTGGPSEQFF. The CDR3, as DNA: TGTGCCTGGAAAAAAAGGACGGGAGGGCCGAGTGAGCAGTTCTTC.

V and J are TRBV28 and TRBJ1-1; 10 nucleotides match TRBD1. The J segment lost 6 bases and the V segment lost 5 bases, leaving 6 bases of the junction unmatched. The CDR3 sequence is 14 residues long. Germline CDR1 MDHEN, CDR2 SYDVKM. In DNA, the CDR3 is TGTGCCAGCAGTCTTGGACAGGGGGTCCCTGAAGCTTTCTTT. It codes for CASSLGQGVPEAFF.

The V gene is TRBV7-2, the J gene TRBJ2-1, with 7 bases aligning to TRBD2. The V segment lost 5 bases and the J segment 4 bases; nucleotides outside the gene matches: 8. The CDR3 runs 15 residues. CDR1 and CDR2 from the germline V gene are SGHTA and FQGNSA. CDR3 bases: TGTGCCAGCAGCGTTGGTTCGGGAGGTTACAATGAGCAGTTCTTC. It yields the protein CASSVGSGGYNEQFF.

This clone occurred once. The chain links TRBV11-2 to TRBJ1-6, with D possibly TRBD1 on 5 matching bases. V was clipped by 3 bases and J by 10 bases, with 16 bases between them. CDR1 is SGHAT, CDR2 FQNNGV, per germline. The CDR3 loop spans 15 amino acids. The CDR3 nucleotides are TGTGCCAGCAGCTTCGAGTCCGGGGGAAGATCACCCCTCCACTTT. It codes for CASSFESGGRSPLHF.

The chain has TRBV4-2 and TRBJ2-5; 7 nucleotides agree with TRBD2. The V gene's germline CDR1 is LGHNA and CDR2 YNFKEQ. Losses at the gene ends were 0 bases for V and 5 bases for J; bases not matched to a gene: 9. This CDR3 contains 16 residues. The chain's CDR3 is CASSQDRSWEGETQYF. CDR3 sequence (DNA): TGTGCCAGCAGCCAAGATCGTAGCTGGGAGGGGGAGACCCAGTACTTC.

The CDR3 sequence is CASSLDNRGTDTQYF. CDR3 sequence (DNA): TGTGCCAGCAGCTTGGACAACAGGGGAACAGATACGCAGTATTTT. The chain employs TRBV5-4 and TRBJ2-3; 7 bases map to TRBD1. Germline CDR1 reads SGHNT; CDR2 reads YYREEE (reference sequence). V was pared by 0 bases and J by 3 bases, with 4 bases of the junction left unmatched. The CDR3 has 15 residues.

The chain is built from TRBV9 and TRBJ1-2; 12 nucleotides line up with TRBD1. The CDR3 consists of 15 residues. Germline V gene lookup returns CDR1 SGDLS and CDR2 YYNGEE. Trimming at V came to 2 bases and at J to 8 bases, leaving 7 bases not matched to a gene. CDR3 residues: CASSVAGQGAGGYTF. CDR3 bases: TGTGCCAGCAGCGTTGCGGGACAGGGGGCCGGGGGCTACACCTTC.

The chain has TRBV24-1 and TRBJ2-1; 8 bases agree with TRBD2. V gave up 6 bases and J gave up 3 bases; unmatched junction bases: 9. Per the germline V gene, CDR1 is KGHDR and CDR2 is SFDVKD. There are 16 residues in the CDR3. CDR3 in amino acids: CATSSAGGTYYNEQFF. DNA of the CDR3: TGTGCCACCAGTTCGGCGGGAGGAACCTACTACAATGAGCAGTTCTTC.

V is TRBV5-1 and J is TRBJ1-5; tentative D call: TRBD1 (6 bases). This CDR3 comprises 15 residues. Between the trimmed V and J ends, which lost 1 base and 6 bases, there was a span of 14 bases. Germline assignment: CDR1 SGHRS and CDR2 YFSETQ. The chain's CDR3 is CASSLTTGMGQPQHF. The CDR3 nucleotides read TGCGCCAGCAGCTTGACAACAGGGATGGGTCAGCCCCAGCATTTT.

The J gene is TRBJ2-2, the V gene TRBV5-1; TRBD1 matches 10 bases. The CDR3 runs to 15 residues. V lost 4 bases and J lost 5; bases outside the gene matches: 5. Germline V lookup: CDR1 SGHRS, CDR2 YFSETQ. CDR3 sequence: CASSADRGKTGELFF. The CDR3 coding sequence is TGCGCCAGCAGCGCGGACAGGGGGAAGACCGGGGAGCTGTTTTTT.

The CDR3, as DNA: TGCGCCAGGCTCGGGTTTTACGAGCAGTACTTC. Amino acid sequence: CARLGFYEQYF. V gene TRBV23-1 combines with J gene TRBJ2-7; D is undetermined. TRBV23-1 is identified as an open reading frame with a role that is uncertain. The length of the CDR3 is 11 residues. Between the trimmed V and J ends, which lost 9 bases and 4 bases, there was a span of 10 bases.

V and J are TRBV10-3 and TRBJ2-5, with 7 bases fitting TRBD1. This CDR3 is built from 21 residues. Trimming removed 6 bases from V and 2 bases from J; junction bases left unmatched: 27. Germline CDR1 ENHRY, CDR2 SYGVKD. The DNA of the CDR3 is TGTGCCATCAGCTTGTCACCCGCCCGCATAAAAACTAGGGACAGACAAGAGACCCAGTACTTC. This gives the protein CAISLSPARIKTRDRQETQYF.

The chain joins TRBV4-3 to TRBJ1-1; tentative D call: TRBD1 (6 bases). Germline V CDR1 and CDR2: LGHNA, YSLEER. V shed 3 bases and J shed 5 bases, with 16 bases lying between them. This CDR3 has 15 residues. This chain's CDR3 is CASSQGSDRGTEAFF. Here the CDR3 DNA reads TGCGCCAGCAGCCAGGGCTCGGACAGAGGAACTGAAGCTTTCTTT.

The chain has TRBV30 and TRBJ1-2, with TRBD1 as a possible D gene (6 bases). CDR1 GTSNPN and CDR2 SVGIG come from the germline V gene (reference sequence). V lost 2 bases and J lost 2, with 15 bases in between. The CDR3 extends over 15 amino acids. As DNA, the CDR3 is TGTGCCTGGAGTCGAGACAGGAGTAAGAACTATGGCTACACCTTC. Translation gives CAWSRDRSKNYGYTF.

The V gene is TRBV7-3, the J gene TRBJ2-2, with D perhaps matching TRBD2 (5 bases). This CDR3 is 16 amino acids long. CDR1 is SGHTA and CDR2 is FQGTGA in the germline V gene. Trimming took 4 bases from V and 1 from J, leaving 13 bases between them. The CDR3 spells CASSSRTRVNTGELFF. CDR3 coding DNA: TGTGCCAGCAGCTCTAGGACTCGGGTGAACACCGGGGAGCTGTTTTTT.

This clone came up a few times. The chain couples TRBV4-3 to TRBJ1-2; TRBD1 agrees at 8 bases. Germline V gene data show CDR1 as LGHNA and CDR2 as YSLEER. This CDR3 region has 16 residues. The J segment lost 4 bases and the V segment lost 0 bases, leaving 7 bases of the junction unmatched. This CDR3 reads CASSQDLRTGSYGYTF. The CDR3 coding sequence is TGCGCCAGCAGCCAAGATTTGAGGACAGGGTCCTATGGCTACACCTTC.